This entry features one TCR beta chain sequence. Antigen: not known. CDR1 is SGHAT and CDR2 is FQNNGV in the germline V gene. The junction had 14 bases not matched to a gene; V was cut back by 0 bases and J by 1 base. The length of the CDR3 is 20 residues. The authors ran a second PCR of about 7 to 12 cycles using a sample-barcoded 5' primer and a J-beta primer mix. Researchers report that a template-switch adaptor with 12 random nucleotides tagged each cDNA molecule. From the 5' RACE reads, TCRdb called clonotypes with MiXCR, one entry per CDR3 protein. The repertoire has about 1.8 million distinct CDR3 sequences, 49% of them found once; the top ten carry 2% to 2.5%. Per sample, extraction of total RNA gave at least 5.5 micrograms in every case. This sample is drawn from a study of blood T cells in healthy people across ages. Study results and caveats: Reliance upon unsorted PBMCs precluded definitive naive versus antigen-experienced comparison. Both higher diversity and more naive CD4+ cells marked long-lived donors when set against aged donors.

Sequencing used blood. The clonotype comes from a woman aged 40 to 50 in good health. The chain employs TRBV11-2 and TRBJ2-1; 8 positions match TRBD1. DNA for the CDR3: TGTGCCAGCAGCTTAGATGGGAAGCCCTGGACAGGGCGATCCTACAATGAGCAGTTCTTC. This translates into CASSLDGKPWTGRSYNEQFF.